These T cell receptor beta chains were read from a single sample in a study of blood T cell repertoires in COVID-19. TCRdb's table, derived via immunoSEQ multiplex PCR, lists solely in-frame clones and lacks some. The sample has about 200,000 clones, roughly 90% seen once. The sequenced sample consisted of PBMCs or T cells enriched from blood (not recorded which). These receptor sequences come from a woman younger than 35 who had recovered from COVID-19. The CDR3 runs from the conserved cysteine through the conserved F or W. A D gene is named only where the DNA matches it firmly. Rows may omit the clone size; those that give it use once, few, many or a size class.

>.|TRBV3-1/TRBV3-2|.|TRBJ2-7
CASSQYEPASPHEQYF
TGTGCCAGCAGCCAATATGAGCCGGCTAGCCCCCACGAGCAGTACTTC
>few|TRBV29-1|.|TRBJ2-7
CSVGGQLSSYEQYF
TGCAGCGTGGGTGGACAGCTAAGCTCCTACGAGCAGTACTTC
>.|TRBV3-1/TRBV3-2|.|TRBJ2-1
CASSQVHADNEQFF
TGTGCCAGCAGCCAAGTCCACGCGGACAATGAGCAGTTCTTC
>.|TRBV28|TRBD1|TRBJ1-1
CASTITGDTEAFF
TGTGCCAGCACGATAACAGGGGACACTGAAGCTTTCTTT
>.|TRBV10-2|.|TRBJ1-4
CASRQGTTNEKLFF
TGCGCCAGCAGGCAGGGTACAACTAATGAAAAACTGTTTTTT
>.|TRBV16|TRBD1|TRBJ1-5
CASSQSQGGVQPQHF
TGTGCCAGCAGCCAATCCCAGGGGGGAGTTCAGCCCCAGCATTTT
>.|TRBV12-3/TRBV12-4|.|TRBJ2-5
CASSLETQYF
TGTGCCAGCAGCTTGGAGACCCAGTACTTC
>few|TRBV28|.|TRBJ2-7
CASSLGAQDGSEQYF
TGTGCCAGCAGTTTAGGAGCGCAGGACGGGAGCGAGCAGTACTTC
>.|TRBV5-1|.|TRBJ1-2
CASSIQTGENYGYTF
TGCGCCAGCAGCATTCAGACAGGTGAAAACTATGGCTACACCTTC
>.|TRBV6-2/TRBV6-3|.|TRBJ2-2
CASSYSLVITGELFF
TGTGCCAGCAGTTACTCGTTAGTCATAACCGGGGAGCTGTTTTTT
>few|TRBV14|TRBD2|TRBJ2-2
CASSQGGTTGELFF
TGTGCCAGCAGCCAGGGGGGGACCACCGGGGAGCTGTTTTTT
>.|TRBV11-2|TRBD2|TRBJ2-7
CASSSGGSYEQYF
TGTGCCAGCAGCTCGGGGGGCTCCTACGAGCAGTACTTC
>.|TRBV7-9|.|TRBJ2-7
CASSSTDRKTYEQYF
TGTGCCAGCAGCTCGACTGACAGGAAGACCTACGAGCAGTACTTC
>.|TRBV28|TRBD2|TRBJ2-7
CASSYSGYEQYF
TGTGCCAGCAGTTATAGCGGGTACGAGCAGTACTTC
>.|TRBV28|.|TRBJ2-7
CASSFWAEQYF
TGTGCCAGCAGTTTCTGGGCAGAGCAGTACTTC
>many|TRBV6-4|.|TRBJ1-1
CASSEGANTEAFF
TGTGCCAGCAGTGAGGGGGCGAACACTGAAGCTTTCTTT
>.|TRBV28|.|TRBJ1-2
CASSPRGRGYTF
TGTGCCAGCAGTCCGAGAGGTCGGGGCTACACCTTC